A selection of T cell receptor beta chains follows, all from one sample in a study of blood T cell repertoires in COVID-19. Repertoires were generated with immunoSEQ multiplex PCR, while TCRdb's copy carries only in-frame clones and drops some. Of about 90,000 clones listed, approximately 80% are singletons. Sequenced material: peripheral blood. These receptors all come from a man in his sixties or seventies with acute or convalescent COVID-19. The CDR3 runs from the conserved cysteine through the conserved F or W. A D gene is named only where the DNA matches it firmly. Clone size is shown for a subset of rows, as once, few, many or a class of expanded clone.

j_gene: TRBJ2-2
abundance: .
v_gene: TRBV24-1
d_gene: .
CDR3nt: TGTGCCACCAGGCCCCGGACACCGAACACCGGGGAGCTGTTTTTT
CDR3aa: CATRPRTPNTGELFF

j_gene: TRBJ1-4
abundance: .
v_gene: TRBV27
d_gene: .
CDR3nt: TGTGCCAGCAGTCGGTCAAAAGGGGAGGCAACTAATGAAAAACTGTTTTTT
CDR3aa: CASSRSKGEATNEKLFF

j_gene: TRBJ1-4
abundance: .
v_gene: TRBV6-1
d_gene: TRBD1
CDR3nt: TGTGCCAGCAGTGAGACAGGGGGTAGTAATGAAAAACTGTTTTTT
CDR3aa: CASSETGGSNEKLFF

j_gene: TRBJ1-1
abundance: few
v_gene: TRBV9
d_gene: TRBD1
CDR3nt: TGTGCCAGCAGCGTAGAGGGACAGGGCGATTACACTGAAGCTTTCTTT
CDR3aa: CASSVEGQGDYTEAFF

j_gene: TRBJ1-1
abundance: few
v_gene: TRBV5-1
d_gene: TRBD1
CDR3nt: TGCGCCAGCAGCACGGAACCGGGACAGGCCTTTGGGGCTTTCTTT
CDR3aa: CASSTEPGQAFGAFF

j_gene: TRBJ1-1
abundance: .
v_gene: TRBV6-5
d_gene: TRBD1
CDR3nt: TGTGCCAGCAGACGGGGACAGGGTGAAGCTTTCTTT
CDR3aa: CASRRGQGEAFF

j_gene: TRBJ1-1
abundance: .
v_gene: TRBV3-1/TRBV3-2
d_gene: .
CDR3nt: TGTGCCAGCAGCCAAGATATGGGGGGGGGCACTGAAGCTTTCTTT
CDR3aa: CASSQDMGGGTEAFF

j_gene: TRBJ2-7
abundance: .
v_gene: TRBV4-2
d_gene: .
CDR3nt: TGTGCCAGCAGCCAAGGGACTGGGAAGTACGAGCAGTACTTC
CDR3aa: CASSQGTGKYEQYF

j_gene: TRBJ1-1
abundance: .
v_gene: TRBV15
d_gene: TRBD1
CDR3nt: TGTGCCACCAGAAAGGGACAGGGGAACACTGAAGCTTTCTTT
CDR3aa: CATRKGQGNTEAFF

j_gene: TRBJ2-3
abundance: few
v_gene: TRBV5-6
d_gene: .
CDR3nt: TGTGCCAGCAGCTTGGCAGGGGCCCAAGATACGCAGTATTTT
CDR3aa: CASSLAGAQDTQYF

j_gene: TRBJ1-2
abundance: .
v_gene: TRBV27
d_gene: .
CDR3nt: TGTGCCAGCAGTTTTAGCAGGGGCGATGGCTACACCTTC
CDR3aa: CASSFSRGDGYTF

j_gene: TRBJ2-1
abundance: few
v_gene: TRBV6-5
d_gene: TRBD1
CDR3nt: TGTGCCTCCTTCAGGGGCGGACAGGGGGACAATGAGCAGTTCTTC
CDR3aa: CASFRGGQGDNEQFF

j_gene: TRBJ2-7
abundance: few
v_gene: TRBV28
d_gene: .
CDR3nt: TGTGCCAGCAGTTTTTATAGTAGACACGGCTACGAGCAGTACTTC
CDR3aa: CASSFYSRHGYEQYF

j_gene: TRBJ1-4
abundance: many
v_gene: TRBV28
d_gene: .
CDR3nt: TGTGCCAGCGGTCAGGGAACTAATGAAAAACTGTTTTTT
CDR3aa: CASGQGTNEKLFF

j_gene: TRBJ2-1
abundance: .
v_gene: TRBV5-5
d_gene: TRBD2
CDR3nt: TGTGCCAGCAGCTTGGGCGCGGGAGTTAATGAGCAGTTCTTC
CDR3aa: CASSLGAGVNEQFF

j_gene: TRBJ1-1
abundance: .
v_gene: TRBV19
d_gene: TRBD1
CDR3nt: TGTGCCACTCGAGCCTTCGACAGGGGGCCCACTGAAGCTTTCTTT
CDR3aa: CATRAFDRGPTEAFF

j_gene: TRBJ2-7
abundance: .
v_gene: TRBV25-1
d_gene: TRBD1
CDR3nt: TGTGCCAGCAGTGCCTCCTGGGGGACAGGGGCCTCCTACGAGCAGTACTTC
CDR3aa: CASSASWGTGASYEQYF

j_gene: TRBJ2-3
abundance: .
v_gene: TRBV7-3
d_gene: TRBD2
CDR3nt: TGTGCCAGCAGCCCGGGACTAGCGGGGGGTCCTTTTTCTAGCACAGATACGCAGTATTTT
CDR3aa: CASSPGLAGGPFSSTDTQYF

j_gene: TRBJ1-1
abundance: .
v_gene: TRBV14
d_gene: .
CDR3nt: TGTGCCAGCAGCCAGGGGGCTTTCACTGAAGCTTTCTTT
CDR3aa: CASSQGAFTEAFF

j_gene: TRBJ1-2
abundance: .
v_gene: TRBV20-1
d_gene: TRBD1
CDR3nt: TGCAGTGCTAGTCCAGGGGGCGAAGGCTACACCTTC
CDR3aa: CSASPGGEGYTF

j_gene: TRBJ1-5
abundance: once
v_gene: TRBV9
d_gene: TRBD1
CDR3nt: TGTGCCAGCAGCCCGGACAGGGGTGGCAATCAGCCCCAGCATTTT
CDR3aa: CASSPDRGGNQPQHF

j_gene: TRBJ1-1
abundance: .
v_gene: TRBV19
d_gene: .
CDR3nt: TGTGCCCCTCCCCGGGGGGTTGCTTTCTTT
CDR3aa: CAPPRGVAFF

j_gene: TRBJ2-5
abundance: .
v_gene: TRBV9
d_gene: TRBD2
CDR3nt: TGTGCCAGCAGCGTAGGGGTATCGGGAGGTTTCAGTCAAGAGACCCAGTACTTC
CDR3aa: CASSVGVSGGFSQETQYF

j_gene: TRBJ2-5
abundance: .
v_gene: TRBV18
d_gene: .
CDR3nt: TGTGCCAGCTCACCCCAAGCTAGGGGGACCCAGTACTTC
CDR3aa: CASSPQARGTQYF

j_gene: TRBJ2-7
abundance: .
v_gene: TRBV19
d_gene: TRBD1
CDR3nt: TGTGCCAGTTCAGACAGGGTGGCCTCCTACGAGCAGTACTTC
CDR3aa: CASSDRVASYEQYF

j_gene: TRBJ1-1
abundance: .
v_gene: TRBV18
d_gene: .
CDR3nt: TGTGCCAGCTCACCGCATCAACAGGGAACTGAAGCTTTCTTT
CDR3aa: CASSPHQQGTEAFF

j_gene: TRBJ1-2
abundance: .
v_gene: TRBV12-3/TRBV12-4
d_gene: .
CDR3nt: TGTGCCAGCAGTCCGACAGCGAACTATGGCTACACCTTC
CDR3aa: CASSPTANYGYTF

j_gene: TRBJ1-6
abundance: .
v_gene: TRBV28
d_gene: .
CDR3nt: TGTGCCAGCAGTTTGCAGAATTCACCCCTCCACTTT
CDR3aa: CASSLQNSPLHF

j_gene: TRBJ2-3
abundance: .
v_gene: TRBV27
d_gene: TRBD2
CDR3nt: TGTGCCAGCAGTCTCGGACTAGCGGGGGGGGTTACAGATACGCAGTATTTT
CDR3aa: CASSLGLAGGVTDTQYF

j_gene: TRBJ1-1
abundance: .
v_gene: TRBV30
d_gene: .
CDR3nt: TGTGCCTGGAACCTAGCTGGGGTGAACACTGAAGCTTTCTTT
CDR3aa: CAWNLAGVNTEAFF

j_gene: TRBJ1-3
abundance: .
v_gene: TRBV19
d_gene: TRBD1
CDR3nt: TGTGCCAGTGGGAAAACAGGGGCTGGAAACACCATATATTTT
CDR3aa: CASGKTGAGNTIYF

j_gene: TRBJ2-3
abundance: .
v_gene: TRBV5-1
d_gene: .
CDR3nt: TGCGCCAGCAGGCTGGGCAAGACAGATACGCAGTATTTT
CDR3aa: CASRLGKTDTQYF

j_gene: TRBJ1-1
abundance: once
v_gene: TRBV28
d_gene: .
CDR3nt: TGTGCCAGCAGTTTCGGTGGAGGGAGTGGCACTGAAGCTTTCTTT
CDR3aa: CASSFGGGSGTEAFF

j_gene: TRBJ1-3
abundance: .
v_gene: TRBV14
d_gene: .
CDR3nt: TGTGCCAGCAGCCAAGTTGGCGGCACCCTAGACGGAAACACCATATATTTT
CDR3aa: CASSQVGGTLDGNTIYF

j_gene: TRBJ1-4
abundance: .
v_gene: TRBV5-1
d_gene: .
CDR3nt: TGCGCCAGCAGCTTGGTTTTCGGGAATGAAAAACTGTTTTTT
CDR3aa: CASSLVFGNEKLFF

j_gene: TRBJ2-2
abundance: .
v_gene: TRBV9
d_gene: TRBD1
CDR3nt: TGTGCCAGCAGCCCCCGGGACAGAACGAACACCGGGGAGCTGTTTTTT
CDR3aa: CASSPRDRTNTGELFF

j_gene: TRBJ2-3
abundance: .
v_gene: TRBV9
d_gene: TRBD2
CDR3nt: TGTGCCAGCAGCGTAGGGGGACTAGCGGGGCCCCCGGGAGATACGCAGTATTTT
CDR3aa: CASSVGGLAGPPGDTQYF

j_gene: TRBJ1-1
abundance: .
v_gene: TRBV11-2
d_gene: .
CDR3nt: TGTGCCAGCAGCCTAAGGGGCACGTGGCACACTGAAGCTTTCTTT
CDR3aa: CASSLRGTWHTEAFF

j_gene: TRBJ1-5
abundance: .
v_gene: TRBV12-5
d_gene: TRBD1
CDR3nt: TGTGCTAGTGGTACCCGACAGGGGGGACAGCCCCAGCATTTT
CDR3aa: CASGTRQGGQPQHF

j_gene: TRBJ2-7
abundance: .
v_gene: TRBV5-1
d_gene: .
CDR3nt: TGCGCCAGCAGCTTGGACAGGGCCGAGCAGTACTTC
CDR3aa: CASSLDRAEQYF

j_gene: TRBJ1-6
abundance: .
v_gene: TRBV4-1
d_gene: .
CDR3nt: TGCGCCAGCAGCCAAGTAGGGCAGGGGATAAATTCACCCCTCCACTTT
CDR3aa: CASSQVGQGINSPLHF

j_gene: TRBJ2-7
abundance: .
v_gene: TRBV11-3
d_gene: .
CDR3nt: TGTGCCAGCAGCTCAGGACTGGCGGACGAGCAGTACTTC
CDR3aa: CASSSGLADEQYF

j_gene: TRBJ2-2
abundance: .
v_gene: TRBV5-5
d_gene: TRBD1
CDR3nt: TGTGCCAGCAGCCCCTTGCCGGGGACAGGGAACACCGGGGAGCTGTTTTTT
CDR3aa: CASSPLPGTGNTGELFF

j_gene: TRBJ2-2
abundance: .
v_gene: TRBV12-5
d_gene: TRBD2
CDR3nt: TGTGCTAGTGGCCCGGGGGGGCTCGCCACCGGGGAGCTGTTTTTT
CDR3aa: CASGPGGLATGELFF

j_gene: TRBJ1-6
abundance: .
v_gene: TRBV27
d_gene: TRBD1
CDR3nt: TGTGCCAGCAGCTATCAGACGGGGACAGCCAATTCACCCCTCCACTTT
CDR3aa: CASSYQTGTANSPLHF

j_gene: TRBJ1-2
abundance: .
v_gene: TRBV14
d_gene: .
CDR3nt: TGTGCCAGCAGCCAGGGAGCTAACTATGGCTACACCTTC
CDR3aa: CASSQGANYGYTF

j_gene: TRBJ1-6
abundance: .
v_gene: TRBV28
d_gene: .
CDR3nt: TGTGCCAGCAGTCAGCTGACCGAAAGGGGATCACCCCTCCACTTT
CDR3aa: CASSQLTERGSPLHF

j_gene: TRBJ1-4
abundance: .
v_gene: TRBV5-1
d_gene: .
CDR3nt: TGCGCCAGCAGCTTGATGGCAGGTGATGAAAAACTGTTTTTT
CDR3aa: CASSLMAGDEKLFF

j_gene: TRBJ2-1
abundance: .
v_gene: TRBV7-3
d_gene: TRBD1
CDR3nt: TGTGCCAGCAGCCTTATAGAGTCGGGGACAGGGGATTACAATGAGCAGTTCTTC
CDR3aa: CASSLIESGTGDYNEQFF

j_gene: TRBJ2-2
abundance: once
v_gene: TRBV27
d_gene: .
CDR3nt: .
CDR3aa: CASRRTPGSCFFSRAGELFF

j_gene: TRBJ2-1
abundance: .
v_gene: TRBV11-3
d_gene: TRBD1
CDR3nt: TGTGCCAGCAGCTCGGGACAGAGCTCCTACAATGAGCAGTTCTTC
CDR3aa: CASSSGQSSYNEQFF

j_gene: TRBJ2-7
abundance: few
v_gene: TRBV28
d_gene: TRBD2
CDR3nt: TGTGCCAGCACCCAAAGTGGCCTAGCGGGAGGCGAGCAGTACTTC
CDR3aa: CASTQSGLAGGEQYF